Listed here is a single TCR beta chain. The antigen this receptor binds is unknown. Base quality data are lacking; no much larger clone is found one base away. These data come from a study of blood T cell repertoires in COVID-19 (dated by TCRdb to 2018 to 2020). With respect to the entire study: Samples covering the acute and convalescent phases of COVID-19 were provided by collaborators in the United States, Italy and Spain. The material from the prospective study consisted of cDNA or gDNA derived from T cells, B-cell-depleted T cells, or PBMCs. Deeply sampled blood TCRbeta repertoires from subjects exposed to, actively infected with, or recovered from COVID-19 were included in the dataset. A freely available public database, intended as a resource for researchers studying the immune response to SARS-CoV-2, is where the repertoires were released. The samples were drawn from the first 160 participants of the ongoing ImmuneRACE study and from some 1,300 subjects provided by 6 global collaborators. Sample metadata almost always included a de-identified subject ID, COVID-19 status, age in years and sex. Where HLA class I and class II types were available, the types were taken from metadata supplied by the sample provider, not from assay-based typing. The paper's findings and limits, for the study overall: The quantity of clinical and demographic metadata differed by source and by participant and was supplied without curation.

The CDR3 sequence holds 11 residues, the cysteine and phenylalanine included. Only CDR3 DNA is held: 33 bases, read in frame from base 1. V has 4 bases trimmed and J has 5 bases trimmed; junction bases matching no gene number 1. Looking up the germline V gene (reference sequence) yields CDR1 DFQATT and CDR2 SNEGSKA. In the prospective study, participants were roughly 18 to 90 years old, resided in 24 geographic areas of the United States, and were enrolled through a virtual design. In the prospective study, participants were assigned to cohorts based on the clinical history participants reported in a screening survey and a study questionnaire. ImmuneRACE Cohort 3 recovered participants were defined by two consecutive negative NP/OP PCR tests, healthcare professional clearance, or symptom resolution. Each participant in the prospective study had whole blood, serum and a nasopharyngeal or oropharyngeal swab collected by mobile phlebotomists. Over an approximately 2-month period, participants in the prospective study had the option of providing additional blood draws and questionnaires. Before DNA extraction, blood samples from the prospective study were shipped at room temperature or frozen.

TCRbeta CDR3 regions were amplified from genomic DNA using the immunoSEQ Assay, a bias-controlled multiplex PCR. The published analysis was carried out like this. The number of nucleated cells in each sample was estimated by amplification of reference gene primers within the assay. To quantify the absolute abundance of each unique TCRbeta CDR3 rearrangement, sequence reads were collapsed and filtered. For each sample, productive Simpson clonality was calculated as the square root of Simpson's diversity index across productive rearrangements. TCRdb stores this immuneACCESS table with in-frame sequences only. Part of the clones is absent; in the studies checked, under half of the shortfall reflects unresolved V genes, and no reason is known for the rest. The V and J calls and clone size come from that table; D and trimming were worked out from the DNA. The sample data list about 150,000 clones, and about four fifths of these were observed just once. The ten biggest clones cover roughly 9.2% of the sample.

This chain is built from TRBV20-1 and TRBJ2-5; TRBD1 lines up with 7 middle nucleotides. Material: PBMCs or T cells enriched from blood (not recorded which). The origin of this receptor is a man in his fifties or sixties who had recovered from COVID-19. CDR3 region: CSATTGETQYF. The nucleotide sequence reads as follows: TGCAGTGCTACGACAGGGGAGACCCAGTACTTC.